What follows are 6 T cell receptor beta chains derived from one specimen sequenced in a study of cytomegalovirus exposure and HLA in healthy donors. PCR involved 60 Vbeta and 13 Jbeta primers. Sequenced by immunoSEQ multiplex PCR; TCRdb stores in-frame clones only, minus some. The sample lists roughly 200,000 clones; more than 65% were seen once. The sample taken for sequencing was PBMCs. The receptors come from a man aged 45-65 years in good health and CMV-seronegative.

This clone was picked up a small number of times. At the DNA level, this CDR3 is encoded by other sequences in the same sample as well. The chain uses TRBV6-4 and TRBJ2-1; 9 bases match TRBD2. The ends lost 0 bases at V and 3 bases at J; junction bases unmatched: 0. The CDR3 runs 15 residues. Germline lookup yields CDR1 MRHNA and CDR2 SNTAGT. The chain's CDR3 is CASSDSSGSYNEQFF. The CDR3 DNA reads TGTGCCAGCAGTGACTCTAGCGGGAGCTACAATGAGCAGTTCTTC.

In its sample, this clone was seen once. This chain connects TRBV28 to TRBJ2-7; 8 nucleotides match TRBD1. Trimming cost V 3 bases and J 0 bases; bases outside gene matches: 4. Germline values: CDR1 MDHEN, CDR2 SYDVKM. The CDR3 has 15 amino acids. The DNA of the CDR3 is TGTGCCAGCAGTTTTCGGACAGGGCTCTCCTACGAGCAGTACTTC. It translates to CASSFRTGLSYEQYF.

The rearrangement uses TRBV10-2 and TRBJ1-1; 10 nucleotides match TRBD1. This CDR3 is built from 15 residues. From germline, CDR1 is WSHSY and CDR2 SAAADI. V gave up 6 bases and J gave up 2 bases; unmatched junction bases: 6. CDR3 sequence: CASRTGQGLNTEAFF. For the CDR3, the DNA is TGCGCCAGCAGAACGGGACAGGGGTTAAACACTGAAGCTTTCTTT.

This clone was counted a few times. This rearrangement joins TRBV9 to TRBJ2-3, with D possibly TRBD1 on 6 matching bases. Deletions cut 3 bases from V and 0 bases from J, with 17 bases between. Per germline, CDR1 SGDLS and CDR2 YYNGEE. CDR3 size: 17 residues. The CDR3 is CASSGPRDTPSTDTQYF. The CDR3 nucleotides read TGTGCCAGCAGCGGACCACGGGACACACCTAGCACAGATACGCAGTATTTT. Full variable domain (outside the CDR3, taken from reference TRBV9 and TRBJ2-3): DSGVTQTPKHLITATGQRVTLRCSPRSGDLSVYWYQQSLDQGLQFLIQYYNGEERAKGNILERFSAQQFPDLHSELNLSSLELGDSALYFCASSGPRDTPSTDTQYFGPGTRLTVL.

The gene calls are TRBV19 and TRBJ2-5; 7 bases line up with TRBD2. The V segment lost 6 bases and the J segment 5 bases; nucleotides outside the gene matches: 6. The V gene's germline CDR1 is LNHDA and CDR2 SQIVND (reference sequence). The CDR3 covers 13 residues. For the CDR3, the DNA is TGTGCCAGTAGGACGGCCGGGGGGGAGACCCAGTACTTC. As protein: CASRTAGGETQYF.

This clone appeared a few times. V and J are TRBV6-4 and TRBJ2-2, with D unclear. The germline V gene has CDR1 MRHNA and CDR2 SNTAGT. V dropped 1 base and J dropped 5 bases, with 5 bases sitting between them. The CDR3 consists of 13 residues. This chain's CDR3 is CASSDYNTGELFF. In nucleotides, the CDR3 is TGTGCCAGCAGTGACTATAATACCGGGGAGCTGTTTTTT.